These T cell receptor beta chains were read from a single sample in a study of blood T cell repertoires in COVID-19. Here immunoSEQ multiplex PCR was the method, and the copy in TCRdb shows in-frame clones only, minus some. The sample records more than 150,000 clones, roughly four fifths being singletons. The material sequenced was peripheral blood. These receptors came from a woman aged 40 to 55 with acute or convalescent COVID-19. Each CDR3 is given with its conserved first and last residue. Fields, in order: CDR3 DNA, CDR3 protein, clone size, D gene, V gene, J gene. A D gene is named only where the DNA matches it firmly. Expanded clones get a size class; other rows say once, few or many, or leave the size out.

TGTGCCAGCAGCTTGTGGCTTGAGGGAGTAACCGGGGAGCTGTTTTTT,CASSLWLEGVTGELFF,NA,NA,TRBV5-4,TRBJ2-2
TGTGCTAGTGGTTTCGGGATTCAAGAGACCCAGTACTTC,CASGFGIQETQYF,NA,NA,TRBV12-5,TRBJ2-5
TGTGCCAGCAGCCCTACTAGCGGGATTTACAATGAGCAGTTCTTC,CASSPTSGIYNEQFF,NA,TRBD2,TRBV3-1/TRBV3-2,TRBJ2-1
TGTGCCAGTAGTCTCGAACAGGGGGCGCGGCGGCAGCCCCAGCATTTT,CASSLEQGARRQPQHF,NA,TRBD1,TRBV19,TRBJ1-5
TGTGCCAGCAGCTCCCAGGCCACCGGGGAGCTGTTTTTT,CASSSQATGELFF,NA,NA,TRBV7-3,TRBJ2-2
TGTGCCAGCGTCGGACAGGGGGCCTCTGAAGCTTTCTTT,CASVGQGASEAFF,once,TRBD1,TRBV12-3/TRBV12-4,TRBJ1-1
TGTGCCAGTAGTAAGCAATTGCGGGCGAGCTACAATGAGCAGTTCTTC,CASSKQLRASYNEQFF,few,NA,TRBV19,TRBJ2-1
TGCAGCACCCGGGACAGCCAAGAGACCCAGTACTTC,CSTRDSQETQYF,once,TRBD1,TRBV29-1,TRBJ2-5
TGTGCCAGCCGGGCAGGGGGCACGAGCAATCAGCCCCAGCATTTT,CASRAGGTSNQPQHF,NA,TRBD1,TRBV6-5,TRBJ1-5
TGTGCCAGCAGCTGGCCGGGAAGGGGGTACAATGAGCAGTTCTTC,CASSWPGRGYNEQFF,NA,NA,TRBV5-6,TRBJ2-1
TGTGCCAGCAGCTTCGACATGAACACTGAAGCTTTCTTT,CASSFDMNTEAFF,once,NA,TRBV7-9,TRBJ1-1
TGCGCCAGCAGCCTGTACGGGGGTCGGGACAGGGTTTCACCCCTCCACTTT,CASSLYGGRDRVSPLHF,NA,TRBD1,TRBV5-1,TRBJ1-6
TGTGCCAGCAGCCAAGATAGCGTAGCCGAGGGGACCCAGTACTTC,CASSQDSVAEGTQYF,NA,NA,TRBV4-2,TRBJ2-5
TGTGCCAGCGGAATCGGGCGGGCCCAGCATTTT,CASGIGRAQHF,NA,NA,TRBV12-3/TRBV12-4,TRBJ1-5
TGTGCCAGCAGCCAATACAGGGGTCCCCCATCAACTAATGAAAAACTGTTTTTT,CASSQYRGPPSTNEKLFF,NA,TRBD1,TRBV14,TRBJ1-4
TGTGCCAGCCAAGGTGCAGGTGAGCAGTTCTTC,CASQGAGEQFF,NA,NA,TRBV12-3/TRBV12-4,TRBJ2-1
TGCGCCAGCAGCGGGGGGGCTAGCGGGCCGCAAGAGACCCAGTACTTC,CASSGGASGPQETQYF,NA,TRBD2,TRBV5-1,TRBJ2-5
TGTGCCAGCTCACGGCAACGGGGGGAACTATCCTACAATGAGCAGTTCTTC,CASSRQRGELSYNEQFF,NA,TRBD2,TRBV28,TRBJ2-1
TGTGCCAGCAGATCCGGGACAGGGGGCGGTGAAAAACTGTTTTTT,CASRSGTGGGEKLFF,NA,TRBD1,TRBV28,TRBJ1-4
TGTGCCAGCAGCTTACATTTGGGCGGGGGCGCAGCTTTCTTT,CASSLHLGGGAAFF,NA,NA,TRBV7-2,TRBJ1-1
TGCGCCAGCAGCTTGGGCAGGGGAAGACATTCACCCCTCCACTTT,CASSLGRGRHSPLHF,few,NA,TRBV5-1,TRBJ1-6
TGTGCCAGCAGCTTAGATGAGGTTCAGGATACGCAGTATTTT,CASSLDEVQDTQYF,NA,NA,TRBV11-2,TRBJ2-3
TGTGCCAGCAGTACCGGGACAGGGAAATCCGGGGAGCTGTTTTTT,CASSTGTGKSGELFF,NA,TRBD1,TRBV9,TRBJ2-2
TGTGCCAGCAGCTCGGGCGGGGGGGGCAATCAGCCCCAGCATTTT,CASSSGGGGNQPQHF,NA,NA,TRBV5-4,TRBJ1-5
TGTGCCAGCAGTTTTCAGGGCACCGGGGAGCTGTTTTTT,CASSFQGTGELFF,NA,NA,TRBV12-3/TRBV12-4,TRBJ2-2
TGTGCCAGCAGTCTAAGTTCCCTCTACTATGGCTACACCTTC,CASSLSSLYYGYTF,NA,NA,TRBV27,TRBJ1-2
TGTGCCAGCAGTTATAGCGGGACCGGTACTGAGCAGTTCTTC,CASSYSGTGTEQFF,NA,TRBD2,TRBV27,TRBJ2-1